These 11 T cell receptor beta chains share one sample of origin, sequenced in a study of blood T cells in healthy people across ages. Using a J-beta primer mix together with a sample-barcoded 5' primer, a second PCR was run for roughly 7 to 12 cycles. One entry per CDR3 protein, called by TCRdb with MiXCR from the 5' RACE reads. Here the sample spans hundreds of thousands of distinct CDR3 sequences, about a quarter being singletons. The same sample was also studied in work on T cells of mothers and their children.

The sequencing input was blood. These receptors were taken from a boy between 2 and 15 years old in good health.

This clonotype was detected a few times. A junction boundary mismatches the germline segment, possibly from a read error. In DNA form, the CDR3 reads TGCGCCAGCAGCGACCGGGCAGAAGAGACCCAGTGCTTC. It specifies CASSDRAEETQCF. V gene TRBV5-1 combines with J gene TRBJ2-1; D is ambiguous. Germline V gene sequence: CDR1 SGHRS, CDR2 YFSETQ. The CDR3 runs to 13 residues.

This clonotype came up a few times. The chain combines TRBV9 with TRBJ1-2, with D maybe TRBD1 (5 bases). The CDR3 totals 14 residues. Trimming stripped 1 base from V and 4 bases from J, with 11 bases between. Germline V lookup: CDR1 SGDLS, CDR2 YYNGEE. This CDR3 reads CASSVSDSFYGYTF. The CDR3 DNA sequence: TGTGCCAGCAGCGTATCAGACAGCTTCTATGGCTACACCTTC.

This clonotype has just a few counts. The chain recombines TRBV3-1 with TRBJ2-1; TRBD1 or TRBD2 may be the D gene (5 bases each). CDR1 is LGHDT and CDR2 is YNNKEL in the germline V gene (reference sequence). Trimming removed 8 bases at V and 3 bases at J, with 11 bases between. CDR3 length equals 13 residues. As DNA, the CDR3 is TGTGCCAGCCGCCGGGACGGCTACAATGAGCAGTTCTTC. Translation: CASRRDGYNEQFF.

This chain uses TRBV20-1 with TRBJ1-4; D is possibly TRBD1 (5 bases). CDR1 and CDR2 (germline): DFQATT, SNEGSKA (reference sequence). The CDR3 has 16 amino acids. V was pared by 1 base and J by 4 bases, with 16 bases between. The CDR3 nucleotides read TGCAGTGCTAGAGCTGTGGGCGGGACGAGTAATGAAAAACTGTTTTTT. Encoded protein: CSARAVGGTSNEKLFF.

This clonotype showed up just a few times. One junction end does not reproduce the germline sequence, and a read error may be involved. CDR3 coding DNA: TGTGCCATCAGTGAGGTGTTATTTGTGGATGCTAACCATTTT. Translation: CAISEVLFVDANHF. The chain joins TRBV10-3 to TRBJ2-3; D remains unclear. The length of the CDR3 is 14 residues. Germline V lookup: CDR1 ENHRY, CDR2 SYGVKD.

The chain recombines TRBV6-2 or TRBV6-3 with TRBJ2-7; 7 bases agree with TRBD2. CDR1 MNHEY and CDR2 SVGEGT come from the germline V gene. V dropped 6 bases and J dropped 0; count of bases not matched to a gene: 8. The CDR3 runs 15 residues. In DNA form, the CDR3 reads TGTGCCAGCAGCCCTAGCGGCTTCACCTCCTACGAGCAGTACTTC. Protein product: CASSPSGFTSYEQYF.

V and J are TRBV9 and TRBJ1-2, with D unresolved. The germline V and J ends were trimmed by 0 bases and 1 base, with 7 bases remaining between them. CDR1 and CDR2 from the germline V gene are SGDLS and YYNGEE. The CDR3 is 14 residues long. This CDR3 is CASSVGSDNYGYTF. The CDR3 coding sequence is TGTGCCAGCAGCGTAGGTTCAGATAACTATGGCTACACCTTC.

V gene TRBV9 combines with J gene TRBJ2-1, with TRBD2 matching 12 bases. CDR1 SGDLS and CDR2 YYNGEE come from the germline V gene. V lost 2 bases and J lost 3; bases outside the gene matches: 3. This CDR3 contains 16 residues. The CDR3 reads CASSVLAGGIYNEQFF. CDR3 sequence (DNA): TGTGCCAGCAGCGTCCTAGCGGGAGGGATCTACAATGAGCAGTTCTTC. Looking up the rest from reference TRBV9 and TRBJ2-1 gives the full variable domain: DSGVTQTPKHLITATGQRVTLRCSPRSGDLSVYWYQQSLDQGLQFLIQYYNGEERAKGNILERFSAQQFPDLHSELNLSSLELGDSALYFCASSVLAGGIYNEQFFGPGTRLTVL.

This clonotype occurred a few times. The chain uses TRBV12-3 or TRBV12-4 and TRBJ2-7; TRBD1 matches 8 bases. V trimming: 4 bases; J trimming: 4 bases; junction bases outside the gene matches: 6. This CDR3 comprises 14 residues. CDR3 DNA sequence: TGTGCCAGCAGTTCGGGACAGGCCCAGTACGAGCAGTACTTC. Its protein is CASSSGQAQYEQYF.

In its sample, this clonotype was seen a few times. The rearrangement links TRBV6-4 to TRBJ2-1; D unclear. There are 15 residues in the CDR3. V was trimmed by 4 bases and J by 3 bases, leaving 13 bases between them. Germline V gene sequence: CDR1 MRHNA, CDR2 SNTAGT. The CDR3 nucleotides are TGTGCCAGCAGTGCAGTCTGGCTAGACTACAATGAGCAGTTCTTC. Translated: CASSAVWLDYNEQFF.

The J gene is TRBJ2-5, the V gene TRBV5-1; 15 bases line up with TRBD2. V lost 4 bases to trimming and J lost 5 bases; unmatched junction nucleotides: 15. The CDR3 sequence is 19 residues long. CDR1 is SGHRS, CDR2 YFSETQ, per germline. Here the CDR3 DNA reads TGCGCCAGCAGCCCAGTGCCGTTCGGACTAGCGGGGGGGCCGGAGACCCAGTACTTC. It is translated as CASSPVPFGLAGGPETQYF.